The rows below give T cell receptor beta chains drawn from one sample of a study of T cell responses to AZD1222 COVID-19 vaccine. Sequencing was performed with immunoSEQ multiplex PCR; in TCRdb, only in-frame clones are kept and a portion is missing. The sample lists over 75,000 clones, around 87% occurring once. Specimen: peripheral blood, collected 28 days after the second AZD1222 dose. These receptors were obtained from an adult who received the AZD1222 COVID-19 vaccine. CDR3s include the opening cysteine and the closing phenylalanine or tryptophan. A D gene is named only where the DNA matches it firmly. Clone size is shown for a subset of rows, as once, few, many or a class of expanded clone.

TRBJ1-4 | TRBD1 | - | TRBV25-1 | CASNPGTGKLFF | TGTGCCAGCAACCCCGGGACAGGAAAACTGTTTTTT
TRBJ1-1 | - | - | TRBV6-4 | CASSDRPEGTTEAFF | TGTGCCAGCAGTGACCGTCCCGAGGGAACGACTGAAGCTTTCTTT
TRBJ1-5 | TRBD1 | - | TRBV30 | CAWSVRGLLRGQPQHF | TGTGCCTGGAGTGTAAGGGGGCTCCTCAGAGGTCAGCCCCAGCATTTT
TRBJ2-1 | - | - | TRBV11-2 | CASSLGSTYNEQFF | TGTGCCAGCAGCTTAGGTTCCACCTACAATGAGCAGTTCTTC
TRBJ1-2 | - | - | TRBV19 | CASSMGQANNYGYTF | TGTGCCAGTAGTATGGGTCAGGCAAATAACTATGGCTACACCTTC
TRBJ2-3 | TRBD2 | - | TRBV18 | CASSRDSGSDTQYF | TGTGCCAGCTCTCGGGATAGCGGGAGTGATACGCAGTATTTT
TRBJ2-7 | - | - | TRBV2 | CASSPLAMGFDEQYF | TGTGCCAGCAGCCCACTAGCAATGGGGTTCGACGAGCAGTACTTC
TRBJ1-5 | TRBD1 | - | TRBV7-6 | CASSETGASNQPQHF | TGTGCCAGCAGCGAGACAGGGGCTAGCAATCAGCCCCAGCATTTT
TRBJ1-1 | - | - | TRBV6-1 | CASSEAVGLPRVAEAFF | TGTGCCAGCAGTGAAGCGGTGGGACTGCCCAGGGTCGCTGAAGCTTTCTTT
TRBJ2-3 | - | - | TRBV13 | CASSFSGTTDTQYF | TGTGCCAGCAGCTTTAGCGGAACCACAGATACGCAGTATTTT
TRBJ2-1 | - | - | TRBV7-9 | CASSYPSSYNEQFF | TGTGCCAGCAGCTACCCTAGCTCCTACAATGAGCAGTTCTTC
TRBJ1-1 | - | - | TRBV12-3/TRBV12-4 | CASSFGGTEAFF | TGTGCCAGCAGTTTCGGGGGCACTGAAGCTTTCTTT
TRBJ1-2 | - | - | TRBV14 | CASSHRGNGYTF | TGTGCCAGCAGCCATCGTGGGAATGGCTACACCTTC
TRBJ1-6 | - | - | TRBV7-3 | CASSLNQGGDSPLHF | TGTGCCAGCAGCTTAAACCAGGGAGGGGATTCACCCCTCCACTTT
TRBJ1-1 | - | - | TRBV6-5 | CASSYSGRLHTEAFF | TGTGCCAGCAGTTACTCCGGGCGGCTACACACTGAAGCTTTCTTT
TRBJ1-3 | - | few | TRBV5-6 | CASSLGEKWGTIYF | TGTGCCAGCAGCTTGGGAGAGAAGTGGGGCACCATATATTTT
TRBJ1-2 | - | - | TRBV27 | CASNRSFSAANYGYTF | TGTGCCAGCAATCGTAGCTTCTCTGCAGCTAACTATGGCTACACCTTC
TRBJ2-2 | TRBD2 | once | TRBV6-1 | CASSGRGLVSSGELFF | TGTGCCAGCAGTGGCCGAGGACTAGTCTCGTCGGGGGAGCTGTTTTTT
TRBJ2-2 | TRBD1 | - | TRBV7-9 | CASSPTPGQGSRELFF | TGTGCCAGCAGCCCAACACCGGGACAGGGGTCCCGGGAGCTGTTTTTT
TRBJ2-5 | - | - | TRBV7-3 | CASSLRADQETQYF | TGTGCCAGCAGCTTAAGAGCCGACCAAGAGACCCAGTACTTC
TRBJ2-1 | TRBD2 | - | TRBV6-2/TRBV6-3 | CASSPLRTSAHNEQFF | TGTGCCAGCAGTCCCCTCAGGACTAGCGCCCACAATGAGCAGTTCTTC
TRBJ1-1 | - | - | TRBV5-1 | CASSYSGTQNTEAFF | TGCGCCAGCAGCTATTCCGGGACACAGAACACTGAAGCTTTCTTT
TRBJ2-5 | - | - | TRBV28 | CASTPPRGGQYF | TGTGCCAGCACCCCACCGAGGGGTGGCCAGTACTTC
TRBJ1-1 | - | - | TRBV10-3 | CAISDAVKSPEAFF | TGTGCCATCAGCGACGCCGTTAAAAGCCCTGAAGCTTTCTTT
TRBJ2-5 | - | - | TRBV7-2 | CASLGGQETQYF | TGTGCCAGCTTGGGGGGCCAAGAGACCCAGTACTTC
TRBJ1-5 | - | - | TRBV3-1/TRBV3-2 | CASSPRYGQPQHF | TGTGCCAGCAGCCCGCGGTATGGGCAGCCCCAGCATTTT
TRBJ2-5 | TRBD1 | once | TRBV7-7 | CASSLAPQGAGETQYF | TGTGCTAGCAGCTTAGCGCCCCAGGGGGCTGGTGAGACCCAGTACTTC
TRBJ2-5 | TRBD1 | - | TRBV5-1 | CASSVFGQGQGETQYF | TGCGCCAGCAGCGTTTTTGGACAGGGGCAGGGAGAGACCCAGTACTTC
TRBJ2-7 | TRBD1 | - | TRBV7-2 | CASSSVWDRAHEQYF | TGTGCCAGCAGCTCCGTGTGGGACAGGGCCCACGAGCAGTACTTC
TRBJ2-2 | - | - | TRBV6-1 | CASSEITPDTGELFF | TGTGCCAGCAGTGAGATTACTCCAGACACCGGGGAGCTGTTTTTT
TRBJ1-1 | TRBD1 | - | TRBV7-6 | CASSSNRGAEAFF | TGTGCCAGCAGCTCAAACAGGGGGGCTGAAGCTTTCTTT
TRBJ2-3 | - | - | TRBV5-1 | CASSVHPTTSTQYF | TGCGCCAGCAGCGTTCACCCCACAACGTCTACGCAGTATTTT
TRBJ2-1 | - | - | TRBV3-1/TRBV3-2 | CASSQDLQGRLEQFF | TGTGCCAGCAGCCAAGACCTTCAGGGACGGCTTGAGCAGTTCTTC
TRBJ2-3 | - | - | TRBV5-4 | CASSLYFADTQYF | TGTGCCAGCAGCTTGTATTTTGCAGATACGCAGTATTTT
TRBJ1-2 | - | - | TRBV7-3 | CASSLTGPGGYTF | TGTGCCAGCAGCTTAACGGGACCGGGCGGCTACACCTTC
TRBJ1-3 | TRBD1 | - | TRBV7-6 | CASSSRPGQPSGNTIYF | TGTGCCAGCAGCTCCAGACCGGGACAGCCCTCTGGAAACACCATATATTTT
TRBJ2-3 | TRBD2 | - | TRBV12-5 | CASGLVGLAGSDTQYF | TGTGCTAGTGGTTTGGTGGGACTAGCGGGCTCAGATACGCAGTATTTT
TRBJ1-2 | - | - | TRBV7-3 | CASSFSLDRSYGYTF | TGTGCCAGCAGCTTCTCCTTGGACAGATCTTATGGCTACACCTTC
TRBJ1-1 | TRBD1 | - | TRBV6-5 | CASVGQGDEAFF | TGTGCCAGCGTTGGACAGGGAGATGAAGCTTTCTTT
TRBJ2-5 | - | once | TRBV9 | CASSVLLGGETQYF | TGTGCCAGCAGCGTCCTCTTGGGGGGAGAGACCCAGTACTTC
TRBJ1-4 | - | once | TRBV6-5 | CASSYRAEYSNEKLFF | TGTGCCAGCAGTTACAGAGCAGAATACTCCAATGAAAAACTGTTTTTT
TRBJ1-2 | TRBD1 | - | TRBV5-1 | CASSARTGGNYGYTF | TGCGCCAGCAGCGCCCGGACAGGGGGAAACTATGGCTACACCTTC
TRBJ2-2 | TRBD2 | - | TRBV13 | CASSSGGTGELFF | TGTGCCAGCAGCTCCGGGGGGACCGGGGAGCTGTTTTTT
TRBJ1-1 | - | - | TRBV12-2 | CLTCWLNTEAFF | TGTCTAACTTGCTGGTTGAACACTGAAGCTTTCTTT
TRBJ2-3 | - | - | TRBV6-1 | CASSELGAGDTQYF | TGTGCCAGCAGTGAATTGGGGGCGGGAGATACGCAGTATTTT
TRBJ2-5 | - | - | TRBV10-3 | CAISEIAAETQYF | TGTGCCATCAGTGAAATAGCAGCCGAGACCCAGTACTTC
TRBJ1-2 | TRBD1 | - | TRBV3-1/TRBV3-2 | CASSSTGTGGAYSRGYTF | TGTGCCAGCAGCTCAACCGGGACAGGGGGCGCTTATTCTAGAGGCTACACCTTC
TRBJ1-4 | - | - | TRBV5-4 | CASSLARAGTNEKLFF | TGTGCCAGCAGCCTGGCTAGGGCCGGGACTAATGAAAAACTGTTTTTT
TRBJ1-3 | - | - | TRBV4-3 | CASSQDSPGSGNTIYF | TGCGCCAGCAGCCAAGACTCCCCAGGCTCTGGAAACACCATATATTTT
TRBJ1-4 | - | - | TRBV7-9 | CASSAPGTTEKLFF | TGTGCCAGCAGCGCTCCCGGGACTACTGAAAAACTGTTTTTT
TRBJ1-4 | - | - | TRBV5-6 | CASNFYGPTGEKLFF | TGTGCCAGCAACTTTTATGGGCCCACGGGTGAAAAACTGTTTTTT
TRBJ2-2 | - | once | TRBV27 | CASRLGGYTGELFF | TGTGCCAGCAGGCTAGGAGGCTACACCGGGGAGCTGTTTTTT
TRBJ1-1 | - | - | TRBV7-8 | CASSLLGTEAFF | TGTGCCAGCAGCTTACTTGGCACTGAAGCTTTCTTT
TRBJ2-1 | - | few | TRBV5-1 | CASSLGGRTNEQFF | TGCGCCAGCAGCTTGGGGGGCAGAACCAATGAGCAGTTCTTC
TRBJ2-7 | - | once | TRBV24-1 | CATRKRGCPYEQYF | TGTGCCACTCGGAAACGGGGCTGCCCCTACGAGCAGTACTTC